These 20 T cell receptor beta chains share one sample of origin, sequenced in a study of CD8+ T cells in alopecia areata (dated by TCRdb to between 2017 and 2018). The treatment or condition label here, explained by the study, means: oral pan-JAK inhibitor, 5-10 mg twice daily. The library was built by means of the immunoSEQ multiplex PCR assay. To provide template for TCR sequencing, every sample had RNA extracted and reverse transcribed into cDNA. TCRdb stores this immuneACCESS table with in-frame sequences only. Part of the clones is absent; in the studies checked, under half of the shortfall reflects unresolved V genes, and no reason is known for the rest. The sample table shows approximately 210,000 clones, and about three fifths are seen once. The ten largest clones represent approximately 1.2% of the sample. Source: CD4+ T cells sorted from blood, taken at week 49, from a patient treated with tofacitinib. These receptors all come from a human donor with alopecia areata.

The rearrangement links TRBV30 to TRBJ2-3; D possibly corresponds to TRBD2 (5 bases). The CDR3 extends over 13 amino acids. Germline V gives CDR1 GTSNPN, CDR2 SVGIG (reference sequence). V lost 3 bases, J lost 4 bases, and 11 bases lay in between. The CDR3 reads CAWRRSAADTQYF. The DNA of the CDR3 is TGTGCCTGGAGGCGTAGCGCGGCAGATACGCAGTATTTT.

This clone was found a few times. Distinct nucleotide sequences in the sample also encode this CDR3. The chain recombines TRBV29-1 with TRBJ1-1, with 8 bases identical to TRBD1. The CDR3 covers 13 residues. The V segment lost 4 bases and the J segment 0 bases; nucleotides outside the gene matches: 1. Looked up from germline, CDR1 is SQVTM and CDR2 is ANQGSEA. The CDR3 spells CSVGDRLNTEAFF. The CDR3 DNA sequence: TGCAGCGTTGGGGACAGGCTGAACACTGAAGCTTTCTTT.

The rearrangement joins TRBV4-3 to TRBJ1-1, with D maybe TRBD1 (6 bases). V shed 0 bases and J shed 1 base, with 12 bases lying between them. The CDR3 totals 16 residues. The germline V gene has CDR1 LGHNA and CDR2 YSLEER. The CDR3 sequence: CASSQDPGQQNTEAFF. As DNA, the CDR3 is TGCGCCAGCAGCCAAGACCCCGGACAGCAGAACACTGAAGCTTTCTTT.

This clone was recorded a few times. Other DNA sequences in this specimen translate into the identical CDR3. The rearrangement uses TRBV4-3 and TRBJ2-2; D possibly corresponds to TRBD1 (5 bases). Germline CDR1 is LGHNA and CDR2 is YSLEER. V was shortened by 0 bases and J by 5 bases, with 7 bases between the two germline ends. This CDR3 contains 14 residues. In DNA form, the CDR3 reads TGCGCCAGCAGCCAAGAAAAGGGGACCGGGGAGCTGTTTTTT. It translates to CASSQEKGTGELFF.

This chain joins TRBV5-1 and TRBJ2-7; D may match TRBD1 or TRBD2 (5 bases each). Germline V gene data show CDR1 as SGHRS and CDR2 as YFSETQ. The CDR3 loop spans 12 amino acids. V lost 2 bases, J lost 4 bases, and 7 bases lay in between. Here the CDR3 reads CASSFGGYEQYF. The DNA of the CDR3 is TGCGCCAGCAGCTTTGGGGGATACGAGCAGTACTTC. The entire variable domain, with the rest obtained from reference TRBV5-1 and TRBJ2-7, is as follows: KAGVTQTPRYLIKTRGQQVTLSCSPISGHRSVSWYQQTPGQGLQFLFEYFSETQRNKGNFPGRFSGRQFSNSRSEMNVSTLELGDSALYLCASSFGGYEQYFGPGTRLTVT.

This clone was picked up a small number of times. The chain's CDR3 is CASSRRGPYNEQFF. The CDR3 coding sequence is TGTGCCAGCAGCCGGCGCGGGCCGTACAATGAGCAGTTCTTC. This rearrangement joins TRBV14 to TRBJ2-1, with TRBD2 as a possible D gene (5 bases). Germline V gene data show CDR1 as SGHDN and CDR2 as FVKESK. Trimming cost V 4 bases and J 4 bases, with 11 bases left between them. CDR3 length: 14 amino acids.

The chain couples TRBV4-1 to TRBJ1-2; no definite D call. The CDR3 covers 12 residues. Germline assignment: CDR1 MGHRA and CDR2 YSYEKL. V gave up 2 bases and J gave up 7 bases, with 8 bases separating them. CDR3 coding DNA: TGCGCCAGCAGCCAACCTGGGCCTGGCTACACCTTC. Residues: CASSQPGPGYTF.

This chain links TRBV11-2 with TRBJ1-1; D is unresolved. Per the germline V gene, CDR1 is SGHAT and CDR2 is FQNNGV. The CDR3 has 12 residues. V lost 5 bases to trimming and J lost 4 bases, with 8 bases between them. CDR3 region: CASSGGITEAFF. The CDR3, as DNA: TGTGCCAGCAGCGGTGGGATCACTGAAGCTTTCTTT.

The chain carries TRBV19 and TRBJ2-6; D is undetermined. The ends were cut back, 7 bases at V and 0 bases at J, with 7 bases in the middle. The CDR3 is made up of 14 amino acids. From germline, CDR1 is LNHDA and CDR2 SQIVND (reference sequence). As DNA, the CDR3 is TGTGCCAGTACGCCCTACTCTGGGGCCAACGTCCTGACTTTC. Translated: CASTPYSGANVLTF.

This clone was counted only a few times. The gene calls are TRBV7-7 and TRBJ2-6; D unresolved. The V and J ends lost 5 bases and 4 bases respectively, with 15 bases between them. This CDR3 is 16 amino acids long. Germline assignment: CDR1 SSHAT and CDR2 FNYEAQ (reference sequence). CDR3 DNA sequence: TGTGCCAGCAGCCCGACCGGGCCGTCCGGGGCCAACGTCCTGACTTTC. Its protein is CASSPTGPSGANVLTF.

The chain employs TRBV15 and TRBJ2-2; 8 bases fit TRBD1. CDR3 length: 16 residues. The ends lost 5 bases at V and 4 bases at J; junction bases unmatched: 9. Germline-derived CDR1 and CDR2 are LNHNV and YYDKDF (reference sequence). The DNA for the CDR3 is TGTGCCACCAGCGCCCATGGACAGGGTCCCACCGGGGAGCTGTTTTTT. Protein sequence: CATSAHGQGPTGELFF.

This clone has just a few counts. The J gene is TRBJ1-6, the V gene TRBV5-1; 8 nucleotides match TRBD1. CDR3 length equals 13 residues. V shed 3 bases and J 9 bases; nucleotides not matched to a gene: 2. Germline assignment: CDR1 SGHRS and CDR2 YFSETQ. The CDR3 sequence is CASSSTGGSPLHF. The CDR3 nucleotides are TGCGCCAGCAGCTCTACAGGGGGTTCACCCCTCCACTTT.

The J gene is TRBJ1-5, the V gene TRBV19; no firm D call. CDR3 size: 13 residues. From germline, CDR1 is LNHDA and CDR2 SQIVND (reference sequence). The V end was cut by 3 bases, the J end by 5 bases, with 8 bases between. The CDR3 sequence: CASSILTDQPQHF. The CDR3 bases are TGTGCCAGTAGTATCTTGACGGATCAGCCCCAGCATTTT.

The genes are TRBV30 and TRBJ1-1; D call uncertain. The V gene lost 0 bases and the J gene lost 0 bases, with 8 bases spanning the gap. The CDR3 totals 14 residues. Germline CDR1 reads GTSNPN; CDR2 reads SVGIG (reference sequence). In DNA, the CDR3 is TGTGCCTGGAGTGTTTCACAGTTGAACACTGAAGCTTTCTTT. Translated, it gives CAWSVSQLNTEAFF. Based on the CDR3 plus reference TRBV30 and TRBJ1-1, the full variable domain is SQTIHQWPATLVQPVGSPLSLECTVEGTSNPNLYWYRQAAGRGLQLLFYSVGIGQISSEVPQNLSASRPQDRQFILSSKKLLLSDSGFYLCAWSVSQLNTEAFFGQGTRLTVV.

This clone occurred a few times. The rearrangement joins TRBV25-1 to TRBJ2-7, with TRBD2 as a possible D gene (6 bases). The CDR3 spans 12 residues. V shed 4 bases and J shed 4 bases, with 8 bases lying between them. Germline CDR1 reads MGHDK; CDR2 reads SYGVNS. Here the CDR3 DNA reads TGTGCCAGCAGTGGGGACTTTTACGAGCAGTACTTC. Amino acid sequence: CASSGDFYEQYF.

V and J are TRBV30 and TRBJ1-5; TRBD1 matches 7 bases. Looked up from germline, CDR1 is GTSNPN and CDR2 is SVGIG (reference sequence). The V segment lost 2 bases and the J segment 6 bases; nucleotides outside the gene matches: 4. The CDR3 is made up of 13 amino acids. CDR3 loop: CAWSRQGFQPQHF. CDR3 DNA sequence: TGTGCCTGGAGTCGACAGGGTTTTCAGCCCCAGCATTTT. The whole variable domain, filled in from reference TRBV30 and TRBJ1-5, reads SQTIHQWPATLVQPVGSPLSLECTVEGTSNPNLYWYRQAAGRGLQLLFYSVGIGQISSEVPQNLSASRPQDRQFILSSKKLLLSDSGFYLCAWSRQGFQPQHFGDGTRLSIL.

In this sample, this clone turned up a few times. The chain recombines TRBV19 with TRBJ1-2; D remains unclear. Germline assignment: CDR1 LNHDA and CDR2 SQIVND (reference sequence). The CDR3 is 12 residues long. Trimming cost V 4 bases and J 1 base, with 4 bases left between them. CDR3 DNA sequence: TGTGCCAGTAGTAAGAATAACTATGGCTACACCTTC. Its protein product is CASSKNNYGYTF.

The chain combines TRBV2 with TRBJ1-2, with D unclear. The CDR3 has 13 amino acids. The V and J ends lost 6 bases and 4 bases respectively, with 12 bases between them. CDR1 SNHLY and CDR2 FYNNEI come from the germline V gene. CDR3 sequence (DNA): TGTGCCAGCAGGGCGGACGGGCTCTATGGCTACACCTTC. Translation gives CASRADGLYGYTF.

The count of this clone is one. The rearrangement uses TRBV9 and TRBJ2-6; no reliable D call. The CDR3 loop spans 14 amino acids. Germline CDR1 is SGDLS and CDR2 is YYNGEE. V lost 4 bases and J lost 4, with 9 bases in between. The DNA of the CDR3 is TGTGCCAGCAGCCTTCACTCGGGGGCCAACGTCCTGACTTTC. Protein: CASSLHSGANVLTF.

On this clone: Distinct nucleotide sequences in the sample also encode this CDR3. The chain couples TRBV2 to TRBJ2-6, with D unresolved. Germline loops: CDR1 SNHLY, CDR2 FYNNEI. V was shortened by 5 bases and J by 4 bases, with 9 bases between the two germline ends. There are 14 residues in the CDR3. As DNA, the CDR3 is TGTGCCAGCAGTTTCGGGTCGGGGGCCAACGTCCTGACTTTC. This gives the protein CASSFGSGANVLTF. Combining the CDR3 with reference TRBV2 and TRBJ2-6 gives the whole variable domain EPEVTQTPSHQVTQMGQEVILRCVPISNHLYFYWYRQILGQKVEFLVSFYNNEISEKSEIFDDQFSVERPDGSNFTLKIRSTKLEDSAMYFCASSFGSGANVLTFGAGSRLTVL.